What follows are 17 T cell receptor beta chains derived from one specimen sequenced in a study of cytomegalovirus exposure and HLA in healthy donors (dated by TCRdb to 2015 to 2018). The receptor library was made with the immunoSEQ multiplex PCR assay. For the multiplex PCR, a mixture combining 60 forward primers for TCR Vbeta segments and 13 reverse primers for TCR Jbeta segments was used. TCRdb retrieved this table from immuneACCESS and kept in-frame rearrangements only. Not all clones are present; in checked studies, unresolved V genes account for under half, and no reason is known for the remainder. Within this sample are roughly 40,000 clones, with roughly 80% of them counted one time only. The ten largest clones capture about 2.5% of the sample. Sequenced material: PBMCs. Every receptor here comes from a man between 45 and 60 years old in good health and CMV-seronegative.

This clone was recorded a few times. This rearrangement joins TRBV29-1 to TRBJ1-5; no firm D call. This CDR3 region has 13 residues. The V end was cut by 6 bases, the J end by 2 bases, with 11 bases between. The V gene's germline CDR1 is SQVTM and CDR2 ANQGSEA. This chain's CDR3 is CSVRNGGNQPQHF. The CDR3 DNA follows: TGCAGCGTAAGGAATGGAGGCAATCAGCCCCAGCATTTT.

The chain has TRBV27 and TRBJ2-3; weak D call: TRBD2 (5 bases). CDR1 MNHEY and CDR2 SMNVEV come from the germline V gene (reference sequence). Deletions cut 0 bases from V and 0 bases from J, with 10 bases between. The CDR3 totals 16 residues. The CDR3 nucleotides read TGTGCCAGCAGTTTATCGCGAGGACTTAGCACAGATACGCAGTATTTT. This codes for CASSLSRGLSTDTQYF.

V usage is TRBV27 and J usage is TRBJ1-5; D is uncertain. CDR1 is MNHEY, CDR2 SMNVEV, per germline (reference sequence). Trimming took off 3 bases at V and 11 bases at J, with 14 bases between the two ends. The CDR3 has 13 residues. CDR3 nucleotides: TGTGCCAGCAGTTTCGAAAGCACTGGAGCCCAGCATTTT. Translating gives CASSFESTGAQHF.

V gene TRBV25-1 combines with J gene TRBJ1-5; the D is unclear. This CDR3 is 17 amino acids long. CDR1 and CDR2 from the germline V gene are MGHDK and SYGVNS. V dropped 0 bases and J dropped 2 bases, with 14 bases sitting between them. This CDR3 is CASSEYGSHAGNQPQHF. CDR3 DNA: TGTGCCAGCAGTGAATATGGGAGCCACGCAGGCAATCAGCCCCAGCATTTT.

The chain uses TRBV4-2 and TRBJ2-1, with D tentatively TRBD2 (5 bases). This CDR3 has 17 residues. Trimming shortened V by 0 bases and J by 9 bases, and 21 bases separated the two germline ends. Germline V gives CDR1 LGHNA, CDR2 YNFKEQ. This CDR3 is CASSQEVRGLSLGEQFF. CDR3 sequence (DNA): TGTGCCAGCAGCCAAGAAGTCCGAGGACTCTCCCTCGGTGAGCAGTTCTTC.

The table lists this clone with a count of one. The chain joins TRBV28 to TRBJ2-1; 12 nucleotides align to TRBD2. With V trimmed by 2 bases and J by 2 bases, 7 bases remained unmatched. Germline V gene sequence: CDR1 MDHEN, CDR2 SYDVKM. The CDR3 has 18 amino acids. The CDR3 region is CASSLGLAGGSAYNEQFF. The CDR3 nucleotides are TGTGCCAGCAGTTTAGGGCTAGCGGGAGGGTCGGCCTACAATGAGCAGTTCTTC.

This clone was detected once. The CDR3 region is CASSGRQQSNEQFF. CDR3 DNA: TGTGCCAGCAGCGGACGACAGCAGAGCAATGAGCAGTTCTTC. The chain is built from TRBV7-9 and TRBJ2-1; the D gene is possibly TRBD1 (5 bases). The V gene's germline CDR1 is SEHNR and CDR2 FQNEAQ (reference sequence). Deletions cut 5 bases from V and 6 bases from J, with 14 bases between. CDR3 length: 14 residues.

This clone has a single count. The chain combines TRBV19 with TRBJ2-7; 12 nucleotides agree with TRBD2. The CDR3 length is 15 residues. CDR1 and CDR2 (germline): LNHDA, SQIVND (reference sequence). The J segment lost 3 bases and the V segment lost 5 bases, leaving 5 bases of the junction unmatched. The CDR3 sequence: CASSSTSGRYYEQYF. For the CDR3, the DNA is TGTGCCAGTAGTTCGACTAGCGGGAGATACTACGAGCAGTACTTC.

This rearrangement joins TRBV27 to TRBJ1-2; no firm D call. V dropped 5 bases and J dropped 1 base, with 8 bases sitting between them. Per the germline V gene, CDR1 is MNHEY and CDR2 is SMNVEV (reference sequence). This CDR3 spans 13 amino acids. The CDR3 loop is CASSRTNNYGYTF. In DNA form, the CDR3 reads TGTGCCAGCAGTCGCACAAATAACTATGGCTACACCTTC.

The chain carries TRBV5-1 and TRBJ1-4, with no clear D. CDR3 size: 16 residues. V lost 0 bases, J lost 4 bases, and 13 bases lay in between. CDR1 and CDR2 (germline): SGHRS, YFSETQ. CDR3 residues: CASSLVSGQDNEKLFF. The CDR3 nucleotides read TGCGCCAGCAGCTTGGTGTCAGGCCAAGATAATGAAAAACTGTTTTTT.

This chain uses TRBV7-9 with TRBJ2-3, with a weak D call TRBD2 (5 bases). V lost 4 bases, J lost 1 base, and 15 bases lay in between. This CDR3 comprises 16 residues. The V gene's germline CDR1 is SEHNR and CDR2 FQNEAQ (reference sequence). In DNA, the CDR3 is TGTGCCAGCAGCTCCCCCGGGCGGGCCCGCACAGATACGCAGTATTTT. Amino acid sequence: CASSSPGRARTDTQYF.

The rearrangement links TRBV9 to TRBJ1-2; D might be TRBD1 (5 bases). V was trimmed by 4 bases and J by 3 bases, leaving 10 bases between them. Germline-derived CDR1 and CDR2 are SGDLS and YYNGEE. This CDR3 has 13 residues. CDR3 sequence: CASSNPGYYGYTF. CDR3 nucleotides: TGTGCCAGCAGCAACCCAGGGTACTATGGCTACACCTTC. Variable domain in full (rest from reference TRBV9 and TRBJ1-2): DSGVTQTPKHLITATGQRVTLRCSPRSGDLSVYWYQQSLDQGLQFLIQYYNGEERAKGNILERFSAQQFPDLHSELNLSSLELGDSALYFCASSNPGYYGYTFGSGTRLTVV.

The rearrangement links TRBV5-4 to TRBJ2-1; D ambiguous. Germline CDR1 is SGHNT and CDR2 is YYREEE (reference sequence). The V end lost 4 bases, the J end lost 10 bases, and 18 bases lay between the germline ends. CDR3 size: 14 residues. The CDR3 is CASSIDSSEWEQFF. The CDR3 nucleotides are TGTGCCAGCAGCATTGATAGTTCCGAATGGGAGCAGTTCTTC.

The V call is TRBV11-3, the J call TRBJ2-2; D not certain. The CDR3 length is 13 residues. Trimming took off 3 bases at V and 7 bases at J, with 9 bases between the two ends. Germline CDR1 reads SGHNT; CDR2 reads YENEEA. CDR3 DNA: TGTGCCAGCAGCTTCGTAGGCGGCGGGGAGCTGTTTTTT. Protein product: CASSFVGGGELFF.

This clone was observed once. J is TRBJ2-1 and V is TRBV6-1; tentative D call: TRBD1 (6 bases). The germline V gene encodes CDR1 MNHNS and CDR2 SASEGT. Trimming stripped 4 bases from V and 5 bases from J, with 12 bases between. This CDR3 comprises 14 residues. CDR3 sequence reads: CASSGGTRNNEQFF. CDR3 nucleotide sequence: TGTGCCAGCAGTGGGGGGACACGGAACAATGAGCAGTTCTTC.

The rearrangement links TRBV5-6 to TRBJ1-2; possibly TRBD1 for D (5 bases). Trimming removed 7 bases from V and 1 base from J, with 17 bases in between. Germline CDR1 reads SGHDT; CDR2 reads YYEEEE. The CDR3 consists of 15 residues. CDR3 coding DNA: TGTGCCAGCCTCTCTGGCCCGGGGGGTAACTATGGCTACACCTTC. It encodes CASLSGPGGNYGYTF.

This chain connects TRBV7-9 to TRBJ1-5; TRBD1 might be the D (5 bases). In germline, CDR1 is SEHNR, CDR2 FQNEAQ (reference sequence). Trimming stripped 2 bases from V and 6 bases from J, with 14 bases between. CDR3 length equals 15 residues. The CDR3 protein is CASSLSQGVGQPQHF. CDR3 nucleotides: TGTGCCAGCAGCTTATCCCAGGGTGTGGGTCAGCCCCAGCATTTT.